The 29 T cell receptor beta chains given below trace back to one sample, sequenced in a study of T cell repertoires in cytomegalovirus infection. TCRdb itself ran the reads through MiXCR, one entry per CDR3 protein. The table lists hundreds of thousands of distinct CDR3 sequences, almost 30% of them singletons. No antigen is known for these receptors. The input for sequencing was cultured PBMCs, taken from culture after CMV antigen stimulation. The receptors were gathered from a human donor in good health (CMV status not recorded). Some clones in this sample may be carry-over from other donors' samples.

The rearrangement links TRBV10-3 to TRBJ2-3; TRBD2 matches 8 bases. The V gene end was trimmed by 5 bases and the J gene end by 7 bases; junction bases not matched to a gene: 5. The CDR3 runs to 13 residues. CDR1 and CDR2 (germline): ENHRY, SYGVKD. The CDR3 spells CAISSGSRNTQYF. The CDR3 nucleotides are TGTGCCATCAGTAGCGGGAGTAGAAATACGCAGTATTTT.

This clonotype appeared a few times. The chain employs TRBV12-3 or TRBV12-4 and TRBJ1-1; perhaps TRBD1 as D (5 bases). The CDR3 has 12 amino acids. Trimming stripped 3 bases from V and 6 bases from J, with 8 bases between. CDR3 protein: CASSFVGAEAFF. CDR3 nucleotides: TGTGCCAGCAGTTTCGTAGGGGCTGAAGCTTTCTTT.

The gene calls are TRBV6-1 and TRBJ2-1; 9 positions match TRBD1. The ends lost 11 bases at V and 7 bases at J; junction bases unmatched: 9. The CDR3 is made up of 13 amino acids. Germline V gene lookup returns CDR1 MNHNS and CDR2 SASEGT. The CDR3 sequence is CAGWDREDNEQFF. DNA of the CDR3: TGTGCCGGGTGGGACAGGGAGGATAATGAGCAGTTCTTC.

In DNA, the CDR3 is TGTGCCAGTAGGAAGAACTATGGCTACACCTTC. Translating it yields CASRKNYGYTF. The chain uses TRBV19 and TRBJ1-2; D is undetermined. Per the germline V gene, CDR1 is LNHDA and CDR2 is SQIVND (reference sequence). V was trimmed by 6 bases and J by 2 bases, leaving 4 bases between them. The CDR3 consists of 11 residues.

J is TRBJ1-1 and V is TRBV7-6; TRBD1 matches at 9 bases. This CDR3 region has 15 residues. The V and J ends lost 5 bases and 1 base, in that order; junction bases with no gene match: 5. Germline V gives CDR1 SGHVS, CDR2 FNYEAQ. The CDR3 nucleotides read TGTGCCAGCAGCCGAACAGGGGGCGCGAACACTGAAGCTTTCTTT. This sequence encodes CASSRTGGANTEAFF. Complete variable domain (other parts from reference TRBV7-6 and TRBJ1-1): GAGVSQSPRYKVTKRGQDVALRCDPISGHVSLYWYRQALGQGPEFLTYFNYEAQQDKSGLPNDRFSAERPEGSISTLTIQRTEQRDSAMYRCASSRTGGANTEAFFGQGTRLTVV.

The table lists this clonotype with a few counts. The V gene is TRBV7-3, the J gene TRBJ1-1, with 9 bases fitting TRBD1. Germline V lookup: CDR1 SGHTA, CDR2 FQGTGA. V lost 5 bases and J lost 4; bases outside the gene matches: 8. The CDR3 has 15 amino acids. In DNA form, the CDR3 reads TGTGCCAGCAGCAACACAGGGGGCGGCGGCACTGAAGCTTTCTTT. Translation gives CASSNTGGGGTEAFF.

This clonotype has just a few counts. This chain uses TRBV7-8 with TRBJ2-7; 7 bases map to TRBD1. The CDR3 is made up of 13 amino acids. V lost 4 bases to trimming and J lost 2 bases; unmatched junction nucleotides: 2. CDR1 SGHVS and CDR2 FQNEAQ come from the germline V gene. The CDR3 coding sequence is TGTGCCAGCAGCTACAGGGGCCCCTACGAGCAGTACTTC. Amino acid sequence: CASSYRGPYEQYF.

In its sample, this clonotype was seen a few times. The rearrangement joins TRBV20-1 to TRBJ1-5; 8 bases agree with TRBD1. From germline, CDR1 is DFQATT and CDR2 SNEGSKA (reference sequence). The CDR3 runs 16 residues. The trim removed 0 bases at V and 2 bases at J, leaving 6 bases unmatched. The CDR3 reads CSARDWGQEGNQPQHF. In nucleotides, the CDR3 is TGCAGTGCTAGAGATTGGGGACAGGAAGGCAATCAGCCCCAGCATTTT.

V gene TRBV4-1 combines with J gene TRBJ2-2, with D tentatively TRBD2 (6 bases). Germline-derived CDR1 and CDR2 are MGHRA and YSYEKL. The ends were cut back, 3 bases at V and 1 base at J, with 9 bases in the middle. The CDR3 totals 15 residues. The CDR3 nucleotides read TGCGCCAGCAGCCAGCGGGGTCAGAACACCGGGGAGCTGTTTTTT. It yields the protein CASSQRGQNTGELFF.

This clonotype was seen more than once but under ten times. This chain links TRBV11-2 with TRBJ2-7; D is unresolved. V was trimmed by 4 bases and J by 6 bases, leaving 13 bases between them. Germline assignment: CDR1 SGHAT and CDR2 FQNNGV. The CDR3 covers 13 residues. The CDR3 nucleotides read TGTGCCAGCAGCTCCGTTCTAGATGGCGAGCAGTACTTC. Translating it yields CASSSVLDGEQYF.

The gene calls are TRBV7-3 and TRBJ2-3; D call uncertain. This CDR3 contains 14 residues. CDR1 and CDR2 (germline): SGHTA, FQGTGA. V lost 5 bases to trimming and J lost 1 base, with 10 bases between them. In DNA, the CDR3 is TGTGCCAGCAGCCCATCGATGGGCACAGATACGCAGTATTTT. Protein sequence: CASSPSMGTDTQYF.

The CDR3 DNA follows: TGTGCCAGCAGTTGGGACATAGGGGAAAAACTGTTTTTT. Translating gives CASSWDIGEKLFF. V is TRBV2 and J is TRBJ1-4; weak D call: TRBD1 (6 bases). Germline V lookup: CDR1 SNHLY, CDR2 FYNNEI. Trimming pared 5 bases from V and 8 bases from J, leaving 12 bases between. The CDR3 spans 13 residues.

This clonotype was observed at least ten times. The chain links TRBV7-2 to TRBJ2-7; D is possibly TRBD1 or TRBD2 (7 bases each). Germline CDR1 is SGHTA and CDR2 is FQGNSA. V gave up 6 bases and J gave up 3 bases, with 18 bases separating them. CDR3 length: 15 amino acids. As DNA, the CDR3 is TGTGCCAGCAGTTCAGGGGGAGGGGCCGACTACGAGCAGTACTTC. Its translation is CASSSGGGADYEQYF.

The CDR3 reads CASTSTRADSTSSYEQYF. CDR3 DNA: TGTGCCAGCACCTCGACCCGCGCCGACAGCACAAGCTCCTACGAGCAGTACTTC. V and J are TRBV27 and TRBJ2-7; tentative D call: TRBD1 (5 bases). The V and J ends lost 7 bases and 0 bases respectively, with 25 bases between them. CDR3 length: 18 amino acids. CDR1 is MNHEY and CDR2 is SMNVEV in the germline V gene (reference sequence).

This clonotype was observed a few times. The V call is TRBV6-6, the J call TRBJ2-1; D possibly corresponds to TRBD1 (5 bases). Germline CDR1 and CDR2: MNHNY and SVGAGI (reference sequence). The CDR3 has 13 amino acids. With 0 bases removed from V and 7 bases from J, the gap between germline ends came to 7 bases. CDR3 coding DNA: TGTGCCAGCAGTTACTCAGGGGTGAATGAGCAGTTCTTC. This sequence encodes CASSYSGVNEQFF.

The genes are TRBV2 and TRBJ2-1; no definite D call. There are 15 residues in the CDR3. With 7 bases removed from V and 0 bases from J, the gap between germline ends came to 13 bases. The germline V gene encodes CDR1 SNHLY and CDR2 FYNNEI. The chain's CDR3 is CASTREDSSYNEQFF. DNA for the CDR3: TGTGCCAGCACCCGAGAGGATAGCTCCTACAATGAGCAGTTCTTC.

Many counts were recorded for this clonotype. The chain recombines TRBV7-9 with TRBJ1-6; perhaps TRBD1 as D (5 bases). The ends were cut back, 1 base at V and 10 bases at J, with 11 bases in the middle. CDR1 SEHNR and CDR2 FQNEAQ come from the germline V gene (reference sequence). The CDR3 is 14 residues long. CDR3 in DNA: TGTGCCAGCAGCTTAGAGCAGGGCCTGTCACCCCTCCACTTT. It yields the protein CASSLEQGLSPLHF.

This clonotype has more than one count but fewer than ten. The rearrangement links TRBV20-1 to TRBJ2-1; D remains unclear. Trimming took 0 bases from V and 8 from J, leaving 14 bases between them. In germline, CDR1 is DFQATT, CDR2 SNEGSKA (reference sequence). The CDR3 length is 14 residues. The CDR3 spells CSARDQRSGDEQFF. CDR3 in DNA: TGCAGTGCTAGAGACCAGCGATCAGGCGATGAGCAGTTCTTC.

The V call is TRBV5-1, the J call TRBJ1-2, with 8 bases identical to TRBD1. CDR3 length: 15 residues. V lost 5 bases, J lost 4 bases, and 10 bases stayed unmatched. Germline V CDR1 and CDR2: SGHRS, YFSETQ. For the CDR3, the DNA is TGCGCCAGCAGTCGGACAGGGCGCGTCTCCTATGGCTACACCTTC. Protein: CASSRTGRVSYGYTF.

This clonotype has only a few counts. The CDR3 sequence is CASSATSGSTGELFF. CDR3 nucleotides: TGTGCCAGCAGTGCGACTAGCGGGAGCACCGGGGAGCTGTTTTTT. V usage is TRBV2 and J usage is TRBJ2-2, with TRBD2 identical over 12 bases. CDR1 and CDR2 from the germline V gene are SNHLY and FYNNEI. With 4 bases clipped from V and 4 bases from J, the junction kept 1 base outside the gene matches. The length of the CDR3 is 15 residues.

J is TRBJ2-1 and V is TRBV7-2; 7 bases map to TRBD2. The CDR3 runs 14 residues. With 3 bases clipped from V and 7 bases from J, the junction kept 6 bases outside the gene matches. Germline values: CDR1 SGHTA, CDR2 FQGNSA. CDR3 bases: TGTGCCAGCAGCTTCGGCGGGAGACGGAATGAGCAGTTCTTC. Amino acid sequence: CASSFGGRRNEQFF.

This clonotype turned up a few times. This rearrangement joins TRBV5-1 to TRBJ1-1; D call uncertain. Germline CDR1 SGHRS, CDR2 YFSETQ. CDR3 size: 15 residues. Trimming took off 4 bases at V and 0 bases at J, with 13 bases between the two ends. Here the CDR3 reads CASSPGGGLNTEAFF. The CDR3 DNA is TGCGCCAGCAGCCCCGGAGGAGGGTTGAACACTGAAGCTTTCTTT.

In this sample, this clonotype turned up many times. V gene TRBV11-2 combines with J gene TRBJ2-2, with 14 bases identical to TRBD2. Trimming removed 5 bases from V and 3 bases from J; junction bases left unmatched: 11. The CDR3 spans 19 residues. Germline V gives CDR1 SGHAT, CDR2 FQNNGV. The CDR3 spells CASSPSPGLAGEHTGELFF. The CDR3 nucleotides are TGTGCCAGCAGCCCGTCCCCGGGACTAGCGGGGGAACACACCGGGGAGCTGTTTTTT.

The chain employs TRBV24-1 and TRBJ2-1; D unresolved. The germline V gene has CDR1 KGHDR and CDR2 SFDVKD. Trimming took 3 bases from V and 7 from J, leaving 9 bases between them. The CDR3 contains 13 residues. The DNA for the CDR3 is TGTGCCACCAGTGATGTCGTCGCTAATGAGCAGTTCTTC. The encoded protein is CATSDVVANEQFF.

J is TRBJ2-4 and V is TRBV23-1; D is unresolved. TRBV23-1 qualifies as an ORF whose function is uncertain. V lost 1 base, J lost 3 bases, and 19 bases lay in between. CDR3 length equals 18 residues. CDR3: CASSQFPRRWGFKNIQYF. The CDR3 region has the DNA TGCGCCAGCAGTCAATTCCCCCGCCGGTGGGGTTTCAAAAACATTCAGTACTTC.

Ten or more counts support this clonotype. The genes are TRBV19 and TRBJ1-3; tentative D call: TRBD1 (6 bases). The CDR3 contains 15 residues. V lost 6 bases and J 0 bases, leaving 12 bases between the germline ends. Germline-derived CDR1 and CDR2 are LNHDA and SQIVND (reference sequence). CDR3 in amino acids: CASRRDRTSGNTIYF. The DNA of the CDR3 is TGTGCCAGTAGACGTGACAGGACCTCTGGAAACACCATATATTTT.

This clonotype was counted only a few times. The rearrangement uses TRBV10-3 and TRBJ1-6; D perhaps matches TRBD1 (5 bases). The germline V and J ends were trimmed by 0 bases and 7 bases, with 10 bases remaining between them. Germline V lookup: CDR1 ENHRY, CDR2 SYGVKD. The length of the CDR3 is 15 residues. The CDR3 loop is CAISESDGGNSPLHF. The CDR3 DNA reads as TGTGCCATCAGTGAGTCGGACGGGGGAAATTCACCCCTCCACTTT.

V gene TRBV6-5 combines with J gene TRBJ1-2; 12 nucleotides match TRBD1. Trimming removed 8 bases from V and 6 bases from J; junction bases left unmatched: 7. This CDR3 is 14 amino acids long. CDR1 is MNHEY, CDR2 SVGAGI, per germline. The CDR3: CASYGTGGVHGYTF. The DNA of the CDR3 is TGTGCCAGCTACGGGACAGGGGGCGTTCATGGCTACACCTTC.

The chain uses TRBV10-3 and TRBJ1-6, with D possibly matching TRBD1 (6 bases). This CDR3 is 15 amino acids long. V lost 6 bases and J 7 bases, leaving 16 bases between the germline ends. Germline CDR1 and CDR2: ENHRY and SYGVKD. CDR3 DNA sequence: TGTGCCATCAGACGCCAGGGGTCGGAAAATTCACCCCTCCACTTT. Encoded protein: CAIRRQGSENSPLHF.